Listed below are T cell receptor beta chains from one sample, sequenced in a study of metastatic and nonmetastatic thyroid tumors. Using MiXCR, TCRdb reanalyzed the PCR reads. The profile shows tens of thousands of clones, under 25% of them singletons. Sequences were obtained from blood. Receptor source: a male donor with papillary thyroid cancer or a benign thyroid nodule (not recorded which). Some clones in this sample may be carry-over from other donors' samples. The CDR3 runs from the conserved cysteine through the conserved F or W. The order of the fields is V gene, J gene, D gene, clone size, CDR3 DNA, CDR3 protein. D genes are given only for firm matches. A clone size is listed for some rows: how often the clone was seen (once, few, many), or a class if it is expanded.

TRBV11-1	TRBJ2-6	-	-	TGTGCCAGCAGCACCACAGGAAATCCGACTGGGGCCAACGTCCTGACTTTC	CASSTTGNPTGANVLTF
TRBV9	TRBJ2-3	-	many	TGTGCCAGCAGCGCTAGCGCCTCCAGAGATACGCAGTATTTT	CASSASASRDTQYF
TRBV5-1	TRBJ2-7	TRBD2	many	TGCGCCAGCAGCCGCCCGGGGGGAAGCGAGCAGTACTTC	CASSRPGGSEQYF
TRBV6-2/TRBV6-3	TRBJ1-4	-	many	TGTGCCAGCAACGACAGACCCGATGAAAAACTGTTTTTT	CASNDRPDEKLFF
TRBV6-4	TRBJ2-2	TRBD1	medium-sized	TGTGCCAGCAGTGAGGGACAGTCGGAGACCGGGGAGCTGTTTTTT	CASSEGQSETGELFF
TRBV7-2	TRBJ2-5	-	medium-sized	TGTGCCAGCAGCTTAAAAGAGACCCAGTACTTC	CASSLKETQYF
TRBV20-1	TRBJ2-6	-	-	TGCAGTGCTAGTGTGGGGACTGGGGCCAACGTCCTGACTTTC	CSASVGTGANVLTF
TRBV11-2	TRBJ2-3	-	many	TGTGCCAGCAGCGCACGTACCAACACAGATACGCAGTATTTT	CASSARTNTDTQYF
TRBV6-1	TRBJ1-2	TRBD1	few	TGTGCCAGCAGTGAAGGGATCACCGGGACAGGCTATGGCTACACCTTC	CASSEGITGTGYGYTF
TRBV19	TRBJ1-1	-	many	TGTGCCAGTAGTATCCGGGGGGTGCACACTGAAGCTTTCTTT	CASSIRGVHTEAFF
TRBV6-1	TRBJ2-1	TRBD1	few	TGTGCCAGCAGGGAAGGGGGCGCCTACAATGAGCAGTTCTTC	CASREGGAYNEQFF
TRBV6-4	TRBJ2-1	-	-	TGTGCCAGCAGTGAGGGGGACTACAATGAGCAGTTCTTC	CASSEGDYNEQFF
TRBV12-3/TRBV12-4	TRBJ1-3	-	few	TGTGCCAGCATCTTTATGAGCTCTGGAAACACCATATATTTT	CASIFMSSGNTIYF
TRBV6-1	TRBJ1-5	-	medium-sized	TGTGCCAGCAGGAGAAGCAATCAGCCCCAGCATTTT	CASRRSNQPQHF
TRBV28	TRBJ1-2	-	-	TGTGCCAGCAGTTTTCCGGGCCGGGCGAGGGGATATGGCTACACCTTC	CASSFPGRARGYGYTF
TRBV25-1	TRBJ1-2	-	-	TGTGCCAGCATTGACCAGGACCGGTATGGCTACACCTTC	CASIDQDRYGYTF
TRBV5-6	TRBJ2-7	-	many	TGTGCCAGCAGCTTGGACCGCGACGAGCAGTACTTC	CASSLDRDEQYF
TRBV6-1	TRBJ2-3	TRBD2	many	TGTGCCAGCAGTCCACAAGGACTAGCCACCACAGATACGCAGTATTTT	CASSPQGLATTDTQYF
TRBV3-1	TRBJ2-5	-	-	TGTGCCAGCAGCCAATGGGTTTTGGGGGACCAAGAGACCCAGTACTTC	CASSQWVLGDQETQYF
TRBV6-1	TRBJ2-2	-	many	TGTGCCAGCAGTAAAACACTCTCGGGAGAACTCGGGGAGCTGTTTTTT	CASSKTLSGELGELFF
TRBV5-1	TRBJ2-5	-	many	TGCGCCAGCAGCTTGGTTTCCACGGCCGGGTACCAAGAGACCCAGTACTTC	CASSLVSTAGYQETQYF
TRBV4-2	TRBJ1-1	TRBD1	many	TGTGCCAGCAGCCAAGTTTTCCATAACAGGGGACAGGACACTGAAGCTTTCTTT	CASSQVFHNRGQDTEAFF
TRBV2	TRBJ2-1	-	-	TGTGCCAGTTATAGCCGCTTATACAATGAGCAGTTCTTC	CASYSRLYNEQFF
TRBV24-1	TRBJ2-5	-	-	TGTGCCACCAGTGATCCCCATGGGGTTCAAGAGACCCAGTACTTC	CATSDPHGVQETQYF
TRBV4-3	TRBJ2-5	TRBD1	many	TGCGCCAGCAGCCAAGGTTGGACAGGGCAAGAGACCCAGTACTTC	CASSQGWTGQETQYF
TRBV2	TRBJ2-5	TRBD1	many	TGTGCCAGCAGTGAAGTCCGACAGGGGGCGGGAGAGACCCAGTACTTC	CASSEVRQGAGETQYF
TRBV12-3/TRBV12-4	TRBJ1-2	TRBD1	many	TGTGCCAGCAGTGACACGGACAGGACATCACATGGCTACACCTTC	CASSDTDRTSHGYTF
TRBV20-1	TRBJ2-7	TRBD2	many	TGCAGTGCTCTTTGGACTAGCGGGAGGGCCTACGAGCAGTACTTC	CSALWTSGRAYEQYF
TRBV20-1	TRBJ2-1	-	-	TGCAGTGCAATAAGAGGGAGGAGTAGCGGCTACAATGAGCAGTTCTTC	CSAIRGRSSGYNEQFF
TRBV6-1	TRBJ2-4	-	many	TGTGCCAGCCGGAGAACCGGGGACCGAGGGGACATTCAGTACTTC	CASRRTGDRGDIQYF
TRBV2	TRBJ1-5	-	-	TGTGCCACCAGCGGGAGGAACAGCAATCAGCCCCAGCATTTT	CATSGRNSNQPQHF
TRBV6-2/TRBV6-3	TRBJ1-5	-	medium-sized	TGTGCCAGCAGTTACCCCGGGGGGGGACAGCCCCAGCATTTT	CASSYPGGGQPQHF
TRBV7-9	TRBJ2-7	-	many	TGTGCCAGCACCAGTTGGGAAGACGAGCAGTACTTC	CASTSWEDEQYF
TRBV20-1	TRBJ1-5	-	few	TGCAGTGCTAGAGATGAGGCAGGGGATAGTGCGGATCAGCCCCAGCATTTT	CSARDEAGDSADQPQHF
TRBV6-1	TRBJ1-2	TRBD1	few	TGTGCCAGCAGACGCACAGGGGGCGCGGATGGCTACACCTTC	CASRRTGGADGYTF
TRBV6-1	TRBJ2-7	-	medium-sized	TGTGCCAGCAGTCCCGGGGATAACGAGCAGTACTTC	CASSPGDNEQYF
TRBV28	TRBJ2-5	TRBD2	medium-sized	TGTGCCAGCTGTATCAACGTTGCGGGAGGGGAGACCCAGTACTTC	CASCINVAGGETQYF
TRBV12-3/TRBV12-4	TRBJ1-4	TRBD1	many	TGTGCCAGCAGTTACCGACAGGGTGGGGATGAAAAACTGTTTTTT	CASSYRQGGDEKLFF
TRBV4-1	TRBJ2-7	TRBD2	medium-sized	TGCGCCAGCAGCCAAGGGGAGGGAGGCTTCTACGAGCAGTACTTC	CASSQGEGGFYEQYF
TRBV20-1	TRBJ2-1	TRBD2	once	TGCAGTGCTAGCATTATAGCGGGAGGGTATTACAATGAGCAGTTCTTC	CSASIIAGGYYNEQFF
TRBV11-2	TRBJ2-7	TRBD2	-	TGTGCCAGCAGCTCCGGGACTAGCGGGAGATGGTACGAGCAGTACTTC	CASSSGTSGRWYEQYF
TRBV10-1	TRBJ1-2	-	many	TGCGCCAGCAGTGGCGCCGAGGACTATGGCTACACCTTC	CASSGAEDYGYTF
TRBV28	TRBJ1-4	TRBD1	medium-sized	TGTGCCAGCAGCGACCCCGACAGGGACAATGAAAAACTGTTTTTT	CASSDPDRDNEKLFF
TRBV25-1	TRBJ2-7	-	-	TGTGCCAGCAGTGAAACGAGGGGACATAAAAACTACGAGCAGTACTTC	CASSETRGHKNYEQYF
TRBV12-3/TRBV12-4	TRBJ1-6	TRBD1	-	TGTGCCAGCAGTATGGCAGGGGGTTCACCCCTCCACTTT	CASSMAGGSPLHF
TRBV11-1	TRBJ2-1	-	-	TGTGCCAGCAGCATCACATTAGGACAGCCCTTGGATGAGCAGTTCTTC	CASSITLGQPLDEQFF
TRBV30	TRBJ1-1	-	many	TGTGCCTGGAGTGTTGGCAGCGGAGCTTTCTTT	CAWSVGSGAFF
TRBV7-6	TRBJ1-6	-	many	TGTGCCAGCAGCTTAGTAAGCTCCTATAATTCACCCCTCCACTTT	CASSLVSSYNSPLHF
TRBV11-3	TRBJ2-3	-	-	TGTGCCAGCAACCCTGGGACATGGGCCACAGATACGCAGTATTTT	CASNPGTWATDTQYF
TRBV5-1	TRBJ1-4	TRBD1	many	TGCGCCAGCAGCTTGGGACAGGGTCGTGAAAAACTGTTTTTT	CASSLGQGREKLFF
TRBV10-3	TRBJ2-5	-	-	TGTGCCATCAGTGCCGGACAGCCGGAGGAGACCCAGTACTTC	CAISAGQPEETQYF
TRBV10-2	TRBJ2-5	TRBD2	few	TGCGCCAGCAGACTAGCGGGGCAGGAGACCCAGTACTTC	CASRLAGQETQYF
TRBV6-4	TRBJ2-7	-	few	TGTGCCAGCAGGGGAGCCTACGAGCAGTACTTC	CASRGAYEQYF
TRBV12-3/TRBV12-4	TRBJ2-6	-	many	TGTGCCAGCACCCGATCTGGGGCCAACGTCCTGACTTTC	CASTRSGANVLTF
TRBV4-1	TRBJ1-2	-	medium-sized	TGCGCCAGCAGCCAAGATAGTAATACCGCCCCGGGAGGCTACACCTTC	CASSQDSNTAPGGYTF
TRBV15	TRBJ1-2	-	-	TGTGCCACCAGCAGAGATAGCATGGAGGGCTACACCTTC	CATSRDSMEGYTF
TRBV11-2	TRBJ2-7	-	-	TGTGCCAGCAGCCCCCGGGGACATCCCTACGAGCAGTACTTC	CASSPRGHPYEQYF
TRBV3-1	TRBJ2-3	-	many	TGTGCCAGCAGCGATGGGGCAGATACGCAGTATTTT	CASSDGADTQYF